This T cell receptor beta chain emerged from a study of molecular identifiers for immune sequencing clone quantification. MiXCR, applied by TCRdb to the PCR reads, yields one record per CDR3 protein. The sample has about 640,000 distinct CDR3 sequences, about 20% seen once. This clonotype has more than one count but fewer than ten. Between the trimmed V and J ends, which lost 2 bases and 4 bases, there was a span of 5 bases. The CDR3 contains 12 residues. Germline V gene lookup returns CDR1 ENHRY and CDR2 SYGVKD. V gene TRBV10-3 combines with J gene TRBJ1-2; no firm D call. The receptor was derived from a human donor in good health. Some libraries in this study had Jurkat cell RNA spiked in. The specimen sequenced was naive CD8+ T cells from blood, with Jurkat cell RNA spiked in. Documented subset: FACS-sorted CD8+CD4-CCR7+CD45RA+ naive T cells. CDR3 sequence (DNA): TGTGCCATCAGTGAGGGCAGCTATGGCTACACCTTC. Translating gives CAISEGSYGYTF.